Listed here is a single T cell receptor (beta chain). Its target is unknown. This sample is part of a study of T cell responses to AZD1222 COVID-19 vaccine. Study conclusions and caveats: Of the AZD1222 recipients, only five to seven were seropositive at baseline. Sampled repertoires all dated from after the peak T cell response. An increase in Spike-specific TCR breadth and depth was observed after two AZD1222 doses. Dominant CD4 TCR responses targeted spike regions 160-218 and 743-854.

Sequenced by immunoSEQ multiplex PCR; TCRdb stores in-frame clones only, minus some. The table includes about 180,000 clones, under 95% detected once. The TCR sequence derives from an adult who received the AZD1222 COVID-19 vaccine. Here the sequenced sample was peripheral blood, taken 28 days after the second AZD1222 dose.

For the CDR3, the DNA is TGTGCCAGCAGCCGGCGGGATGAGGGCACAGATACGCAGTATTTT. Protein sequence: CASSRRDEGTDTQYF. The rearrangement joins TRBV9 to TRBJ2-3; a possible D gene is TRBD2 (6 bases). Germline V gives CDR1 SGDLS, CDR2 YYNGEE. The ends were cut back, 4 bases at V and 1 base at J, with 13 bases in the middle. CDR3 length: 15 residues.